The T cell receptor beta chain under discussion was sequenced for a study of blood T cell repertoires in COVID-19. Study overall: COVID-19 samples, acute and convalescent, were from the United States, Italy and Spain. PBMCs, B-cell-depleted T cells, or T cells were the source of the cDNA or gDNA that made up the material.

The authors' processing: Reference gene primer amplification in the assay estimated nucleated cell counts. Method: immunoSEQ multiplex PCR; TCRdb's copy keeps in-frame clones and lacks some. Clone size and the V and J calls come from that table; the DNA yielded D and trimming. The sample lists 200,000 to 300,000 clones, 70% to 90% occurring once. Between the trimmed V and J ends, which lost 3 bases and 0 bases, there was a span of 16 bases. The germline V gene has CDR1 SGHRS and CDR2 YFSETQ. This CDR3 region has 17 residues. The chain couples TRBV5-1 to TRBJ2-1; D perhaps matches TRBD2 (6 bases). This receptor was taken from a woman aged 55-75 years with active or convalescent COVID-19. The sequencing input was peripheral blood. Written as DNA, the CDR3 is TGCGCCAGCAGCTCACGAGCCGGGACTGGCTCCTACAATGAGCAGTTCTTC. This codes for CASSSRAGTGSYNEQFF. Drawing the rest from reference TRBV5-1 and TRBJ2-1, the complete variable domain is KAGVTQTPRYLIKTRGQQVTLSCSPISGHRSVSWYQQTPGQGLQFLFEYFSETQRNKGNFPGRFSGRQFSNSRSEMNVSTLELGDSALYLCASSSRAGTGSYNEQFFGPGTRLTVL.